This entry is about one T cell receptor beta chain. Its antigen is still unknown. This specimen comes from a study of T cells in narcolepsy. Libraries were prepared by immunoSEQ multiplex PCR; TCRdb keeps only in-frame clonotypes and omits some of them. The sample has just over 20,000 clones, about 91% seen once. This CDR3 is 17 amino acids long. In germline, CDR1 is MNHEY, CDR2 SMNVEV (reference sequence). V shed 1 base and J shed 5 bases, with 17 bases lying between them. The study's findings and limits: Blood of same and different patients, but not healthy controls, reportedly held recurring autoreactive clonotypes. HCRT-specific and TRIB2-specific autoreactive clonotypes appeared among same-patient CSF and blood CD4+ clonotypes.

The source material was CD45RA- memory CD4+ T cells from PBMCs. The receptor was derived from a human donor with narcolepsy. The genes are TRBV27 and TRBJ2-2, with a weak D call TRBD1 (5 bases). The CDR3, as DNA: TGTGCCAGCAGTTTATTCGGCGGATTACGGACAACCGGGGAGCTGTTTTTT. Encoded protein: CASSLFGGLRTTGELFF.